Presented here are 17 T cell receptor beta chains from one specimen sequenced in a study of sequential checkpoint blockade in melanoma. Treatment: randomized to nivolumab then ipilimumab (arm A) or the reverse (arm B). The table came from immunoSEQ multiplex PCR; TCRdb's copy has only in-frame clones and leaves some out. The sample lists almost 2,500 clones; more than 12% were seen once. The specimen comprised tumor tissue (inferred from file names), sampled from a patient given nivolumab and ipilimumab in sequence. These receptors were taken from a human donor with melanoma.

This clone was found many times. The V gene is TRBV11-3, the J gene TRBJ1-2, with 9 bases matching TRBD1. Germline V gene data show CDR1 as SGHNT and CDR2 as YENEEA. The CDR3 has 18 amino acids. J gave up 3 bases and V 5 bases, and 16 bases lay outside the gene matches. The CDR3 loop reads CASSQAPGQGVGDYGYTF. Here the CDR3 DNA reads TGTGCCAGCAGCCAAGCCCCGGGACAGGGAGTCGGGGACTATGGCTACACCTTC.

As DNA, the CDR3 is TGCGCCAGCAGCCTACTAGCGGGGGCTAACAATGAGCAGTTCTTC. Protein: CASSLLAGANNEQFF. The chain links TRBV5-1 to TRBJ2-1; TRBD2 matches 11 bases. J lost 5 bases, V lost 4 bases, and 5 bases had no gene match. CDR1 SGHRS and CDR2 YFSETQ come from the germline V gene. The CDR3 runs to 15 residues.

The sample holds many counts of this clone. This rearrangement joins TRBV7-7 to TRBJ2-5; D might be TRBD2 (7 bases). The V gene lost 5 bases and the J gene lost 5 bases, with 21 bases spanning the gap. This CDR3 has 16 residues. CDR1 is SSHAT and CDR2 is FNYEAQ in the germline V gene (reference sequence). This CDR3 reads CASSPDNQGRGETQYF. The CDR3 DNA is TGTGCCAGCAGCCCCGATAACCAGGGGAGGGGCGAGACCCAGTACTTC.

This chain connects TRBV6-8 to TRBJ1-6, with 8 positions matching TRBD1. Losses at the gene ends were 4 bases for V and 5 bases for J; bases not matched to a gene: 10. The CDR3 runs to 17 residues. The V gene's germline CDR1 is MNHGY and CDR2 SAAAGT. In DNA, the CDR3 is TGTGCCAGCAGTTCCGGCAGGGGGCTAAGCGATAATTCACCCCTCCACTTT. Translated: CASSSGRGLSDNSPLHF.

The CDR3 DNA sequence: TGCGCCAGCAGCTCCGATCCAGGACTAGCGGGCGAGCAGTACTTC. This gives the protein CASSSDPGLAGEQYF. The chain joins TRBV5-1 to TRBJ2-7, with TRBD2 matching over 11 bases. CDR3 length equals 15 residues. Germline CDR1 SGHRS, CDR2 YFSETQ. V lost 3 bases to trimming and J lost 6 bases; unmatched junction nucleotides: 8.

V usage is TRBV5-1 and J usage is TRBJ2-1, with 7 bases aligning to TRBD1. The CDR3 consists of 15 residues. The ends lost 6 bases at V and 4 bases at J; junction bases unmatched: 10. CDR1 is SGHRS and CDR2 is YFSETQ in the germline V gene. The chain's CDR3 is CASNSGTEAYNEQFF. The CDR3 DNA follows: TGCGCCAGCAACTCCGGGACAGAAGCGTACAATGAGCAGTTCTTC.

This clone has a handful of counts. V and J are TRBV6-8 and TRBJ2-2; 8 bases match TRBD1. V was pared by 6 bases and J by 1 base, with 7 bases of the junction left unmatched. Germline CDR1 and CDR2: MNHGY and SAAAGT. This CDR3 contains 16 residues. The CDR3: CASSLSGTGNTGELFF. In DNA, the CDR3 is TGTGCCAGCAGCCTATCTGGGACAGGGAACACCGGGGAGCTGTTTTTT.

This clone rates as medium-sized. CDR3 DNA: TGTGCCAGCAGCCCCTGGACCGGCTTTCAACACACCATATATTTT. It specifies CASSPWTGFQHTIYF. The chain joins TRBV11-3 to TRBJ1-3; D is unclear. Between the trimmed V and J ends, which lost 5 bases and 8 bases, there was a span of 19 bases. CDR1 is SGHNT and CDR2 is YENEEA in the germline V gene. The CDR3 length is 15 residues.

The rearrangement links TRBV19 to TRBJ1-5, with D possibly TRBD1 on 5 matching bases. V lost 6 bases to trimming and J lost 0 bases, with 9 bases between them. CDR3 size: 14 residues. CDR1 and CDR2 from the germline V gene are LNHDA and SQIVND (reference sequence). The CDR3 is CASRETDSNQPQHF. For the CDR3, the DNA is TGTGCCAGTAGGGAGACAGATAGCAATCAGCCCCAGCATTTT.

This sequence joins TRBV9 and TRBJ2-2, with 13 bases lining up with TRBD2. Unmatched junction bases numbered 7, after V lost 4 bases and J lost 1 base. The length of the CDR3 is 18 residues. Germline V CDR1 and CDR2: SGDLS, YYNGEE. The CDR3 DNA sequence: TGTGCCAGCAGCAAGACTAGCGGGGGGTTATTGAACACCGGGGAGCTGTTTTTT. Protein: CASSKTSGGLLNTGELFF. Based on the CDR3 plus reference TRBV9 and TRBJ2-2, the full variable domain is DSGVTQTPKHLITATGQRVTLRCSPRSGDLSVYWYQQSLDQGLQFLIQYYNGEERAKGNILERFSAQQFPDLHSELNLSSLELGDSALYFCASSKTSGGLLNTGELFFGEGSRLTVL.

This clone was observed at least ten times. The genes are TRBV6-8 and TRBJ1-2; the D gene is possibly TRBD1 (5 bases). Trimming pared 5 bases from V and 2 bases from J, leaving 15 bases between. The CDR3 contains 15 residues. Per the germline V gene, CDR1 is MNHGY and CDR2 is SAAAGT. CDR3 in amino acids: CASSVTRDGNYGYTF. The CDR3 DNA is TGTGCCAGCAGTGTTACCAGGGACGGGAACTATGGCTACACCTTC.

Relative to its sample, this clone is medium-sized. V is TRBV11-3 and J is TRBJ2-2; 9 positions match TRBD1. The junction had 4 bases not matched to a gene; V was cut back by 3 bases and J by 8 bases. Per germline, CDR1 SGHNT and CDR2 YENEEA. The CDR3 consists of 14 residues. CDR3 sequence reads: CASSLLQGAGELFF. The DNA of the CDR3 is TGTGCCAGCAGCTTGCTACAGGGGGCAGGGGAGCTGTTTTTT.

The chain couples TRBV6-8 to TRBJ1-1, with a tentative D call TRBD1 (5 bases). Trimming stripped 0 bases from V and 2 bases from J, with 7 bases between. The germline gives CDR1 MNHGY, CDR2 SAAAGT. The CDR3 length is 14 residues. The CDR3 reads CASSYSDKNTEAFF. In DNA form, the CDR3 reads TGTGCCAGCAGTTACTCGGACAAAAACACTGAAGCTTTCTTT.

The table lists this clone with many counts. The rearrangement links TRBV11-3 to TRBJ1-2, with D maybe TRBD1 (5 bases). This CDR3 has 18 amino acids. The germline CDR1 and CDR2 sequences are SGHNT and YENEEA. V was pared by 3 bases and J by 9 bases, with 29 bases between. CDR3 coding DNA: TGTGCCAGCAGCTTGGCGACTTACGTTTGGGGAGGGGAGTTCAGCTACACCTTC. Its translation: CASSLATYVWGGEFSYTF. Full variable domain (missing parts from reference TRBV11-3 and TRBJ1-2): EAGVVQSPRYKIIEKKQPVAFWCNPISGHNTLYWYLQNLGQGPELLIRYENEEAVDDSQLPKDRFSAERLKGVDSTLKIQPAELGDSAVYLCASSLATYVWGGEFSYTFGSGTRLTVV.

Only a few counts were recorded for this clone. This sequence joins TRBV6-8 and TRBJ1-4; D remains unclear. The germline V and J ends were trimmed by 5 bases and 3 bases, with 10 bases remaining between them. CDR3 size: 14 residues. CDR1 and CDR2 from the germline V gene are MNHGY and SAAAGT. The CDR3 is CASSLDGPNEKLFF. As DNA, the CDR3 is TGTGCCAGCAGTCTGGACGGACCTAATGAAAAACTGTTTTTT.

This chain uses TRBV29-1 with TRBJ2-5; 15 bases are a match to TRBD2. The CDR3 runs 15 residues. Trimming at V came to 7 bases and at J to 4 bases, leaving 7 bases not matched to a gene. The germline V gene has CDR1 SQVTM and CDR2 ANQGSEA. For the CDR3, the DNA is TGCAGCGCTGGGACTAGCGGGGGGTTGGGAGAGACCCAGTACTTC. Translated, it gives CSAGTSGGLGETQYF.

This clone was counted at least ten times. The rearrangement links TRBV11-3 to TRBJ1-1, with 8 bases fitting TRBD1. The CDR3 length is 15 residues. Trimming at V came to 5 bases and at J to 0 bases, leaving 5 bases not matched to a gene. Germline-derived CDR1 and CDR2 are SGHNT and YENEEA. The CDR3: CASSRRQGMNTEAFF. CDR3 in DNA: TGTGCCAGCAGCAGAAGACAGGGGATGAACACTGAAGCTTTCTTT.